A single sample is the source of the 13 T cell receptor beta chains below, sequenced in a study of post-analysis software for immune sequencing data. Regarding the study as a whole: Patients showed TRBV5-6, TRBV5-1 and TRBV20-1 among four to six TRBV segments more frequent than in controls.

These receptors have no identified antigens. Tagging with unique molecular identifiers was a feature of the TCR beta cDNA libraries. TCRdb called the PCR reads again in MiXCR, with one record for every CDR3 protein. The sample yields about 460,000 distinct CDR3 sequences, approximately 45% seen once. Sequenced material: blood. These receptors came from a girl under 18 with multiple sclerosis.

The chain uses TRBV28 and TRBJ2-7; 7 bases match TRBD1. J lost 7 bases, V lost 4 bases, and 10 bases had no gene match. The CDR3 is 14 residues long. From germline, CDR1 is MDHEN and CDR2 SYDVKM. The CDR3 is CASSSGGALSEQYF. For the CDR3, the DNA is TGTGCCAGCAGTTCAGGGGGAGCTCTTTCGGAGCAGTACTTC. The full variable domain, with the rest looked up from reference TRBV28 and TRBJ2-7, is DVKVTQSSRYLVKRTGEKVFLECVQDMDHENMFWYRQDPGLGLRLIYFSYDVKMKEKGDIPEGYSVSREKKERFSLILESASTNQTSMYLCASSSGGALSEQYFGPGTRLTVT.

As regards this clonotype: A much larger clone is a single base away; this may be a read error. V and J are TRBV6-5 and TRBJ1-2; TRBD1 matches 10 bases. Trimming removed 5 bases from V and 2 bases from J; junction bases left unmatched: 5. The CDR3 is 15 amino acids. Germline CDR1 is MNHEY and CDR2 is SVGAGI. CDR3 loop: CASSDRGQGNYGYTF. As DNA, the CDR3 is TGTGCCAGCAGTGACAGGGGACAGGGGAACTATGGCTACACCTTC.

The genes are TRBV15 and TRBJ2-3, with TRBD2 as a possible D gene (7 bases). The CDR3 extends over 16 amino acids. V gave up 5 bases and J gave up 2 bases, with 17 bases separating them. Germline loops: CDR1 LNHNV, CDR2 YYDKDF (reference sequence). The CDR3 bases are TGTGCCACCAGCTCCCGCGGGAGACAGGACACAGATACGCAGTATTTT. It codes for CATSSRGRQDTDTQYF.

V is TRBV28 and J is TRBJ2-6, with D uncertain. Germline V gene sequence: CDR1 MDHEN, CDR2 SYDVKM. Trimming removed 5 bases at V and 7 bases at J, with 3 bases between. This CDR3 has 11 residues. In nucleotides, the CDR3 is TGTGCCAGCAGTCACGCCAACGTCCTGACTTTC. Its translation: CASSHANVLTF.

About this clonotype itself: This clone may be a read error of a much larger clone one base away. The DNA for the CDR3 is TGTGCCAGCAGCTTAGCACAGTACAATGAGCAGTTCTTC. This translates into CASSLAQYNEQFF. The chain recombines TRBV7-9 with TRBJ2-1, with no clear D. Between the trimmed V and J ends, which lost 0 bases and 4 bases, there was a span of 4 bases. The CDR3 runs to 13 residues. From germline, CDR1 is SEHNR and CDR2 FQNEAQ (reference sequence).

This clonotype was counted between two and nine times. J is TRBJ2-5 and V is TRBV15; TRBD1 aligns across 12 bases. The end of the DNA is better explained by TRBJ2-7, so the J call may be wrong. Germline loops: CDR1 LNHNV, CDR2 YYDKDF (reference sequence). CDR3 length: 15 residues. The CDR3 reads CATSNPGQGAGEQYF. In DNA form, the CDR3 reads TGTGCCACCAGCAATCCGGGACAGGGGGCGGGCGAGCAGTACTTC.

The rearrangement links TRBV15 to TRBJ2-5, with D possibly called TRBD1 or TRBD2 (5 bases each). Near its end, the DNA agrees better with TRBJ2-7, so the J call may be wrong. Germline V gives CDR1 LNHNV, CDR2 YYDKDF (reference sequence). The CDR3 has 16 amino acids. CDR3: CATSRDRGLKSYEQYF. CDR3 bases: TGTGCCACCAGCAGAGACCGGGGCCTTAAATCCTACGAGCAGTACTTC.

This clonotype showed up just a few times. Possible read error: a much larger clone is one base away. This chain joins TRBV20-1 and TRBJ2-5, with 12 bases that match TRBD2. V was clipped by 3 bases and J by 11 bases; unmatched bases: 10. The CDR3 contains 14 residues. Germline V gene sequence: CDR1 DFQATT, CDR2 SNEGSKA (reference sequence). CDR3 loop: CSARTSGREVEQYF. In DNA form, the CDR3 reads TGCAGTGCTAGGACTAGCGGGAGAGAGGTTGAGCAGTACTTC.

This clonotype was counted between two and nine times. This chain uses TRBV10-3 with TRBJ2-3, with 7 positions matching TRBD2. Germline CDR1 ENHRY, CDR2 SYGVKD. The CDR3 is made up of 17 amino acids. Trimming took 2 bases from V and 1 from J; bases not matched to a gene: 9. The CDR3 DNA sequence: TGTGCCATCAGTGAGAGGGTCGGGGGGTCTGGCACAGATACGCAGTATTTT. Residues: CAISERVGGSGTDTQYF.

This rearrangement joins TRBV7-2 to TRBJ2-3; D possibly corresponds to TRBD1 (7 bases). V was trimmed by 2 bases and J by 2 bases, leaving 11 bases between them. CDR1 and CDR2 from the germline V gene are SGHTA and FQGNSA. The CDR3 sequence is 15 residues long. The CDR3 is CASSLQGGLTDTQYF. The CDR3 DNA follows: TGTGCCAGCAGCTTACAGGGGGGCCTCACAGATACGCAGTATTTT.

The chain carries TRBV6-5 and TRBJ2-6; D gene uncertain. Germline lookup yields CDR1 MNHEY and CDR2 SVGAGI. Trimming shortened V by 7 bases and J by 0 bases, and 13 bases separated the two germline ends. This CDR3 is built from 16 residues. CDR3 coding DNA: TGTGCCAGCAATCCCGGGCATTCCTCTGGGGCCAACGTCCTGACTTTC. Protein product: CASNPGHSSGANVLTF.

J is TRBJ2-3 and V is TRBV12-3 or TRBV12-4; D is possibly TRBD2 (6 bases). CDR3 length equals 13 residues. Trimming shortened V by 6 bases and J by 2 bases, and 9 bases separated the two germline ends. This CDR3 reads CASRAGTTDTQYF. The CDR3 DNA reads TGTGCCAGCAGGGCGGGGACCACAGATACGCAGTATTTT.

The chain recombines TRBV29-1 with TRBJ1-4; TRBD1 matches 7 bases. V was pared by 6 bases and J by 8 bases, with 9 bases of the junction left unmatched. Germline lookup yields CDR1 SQVTM and CDR2 ANQGSEA. This CDR3 is built from 13 residues. The CDR3 DNA reads TGCAGCGTCCGAGACAGGGTATCCGAAAAACTGTTTTTT. Its translation: CSVRDRVSEKLFF.